The 23 T cell receptor beta chains below were found in one sample sequenced in a study of T cells in localized non-small cell lung cancer. Data came from immunoSEQ multiplex PCR; TCRdb stores just in-frame clones and leaves some out. This sample has 40,000 to 60,000 clones; more than 75% occur once, and the top ten carry 15% to 20%. The sequencing used PBMCs, collected before any cancer treatment. The origin of the receptors is a female donor with stage II lung adenocarcinoma.

The chain has TRBV27 and TRBJ2-5; D gene ambiguous. V lost 6 bases to trimming and J lost 0 bases, with 8 bases between them. The CDR3 is made up of 13 amino acids. Germline CDR1 is MNHEY and CDR2 is SMNVEV (reference sequence). CDR3 region: CASRLQYQETQYF. Written as DNA, the CDR3 is TGTGCCAGCAGATTGCAGTACCAAGAGACCCAGTACTTC.

CDR3 nucleotides: TGTGCCAGCAGCCGGGGGGGCGGGGAGACCCAGTACTTC. Translating it yields CASSRGGGETQYF. V usage is TRBV6-5 and J usage is TRBJ2-5; 8 bases align to TRBD2. CDR1 is MNHEY and CDR2 is SVGAGI in the germline V gene. CDR3 length: 13 residues. Trimming removed 6 bases from V and 5 bases from J; junction bases left unmatched: 5.

The chain links TRBV10-3 to TRBJ2-3, with 9 bases aligning to TRBD2. Germline V lookup: CDR1 ENHRY, CDR2 SYGVKD. This CDR3 is 13 amino acids long. The trim removed 11 bases at V and 3 bases at J, leaving 6 bases unmatched. Written as DNA, the CDR3 is TGTGCCGCGGGGGGGGGCTTAACAGATACGCAGTATTTT. Protein product: CAAGGGLTDTQYF.

The rearrangement links TRBV4-1 to TRBJ2-7; possibly TRBD1 for D (6 bases). Germline CDR1 and CDR2: MGHRA and YSYEKL. V was clipped by 1 base and J by 0 bases, with 13 bases between them. The CDR3 is made up of 16 amino acids. The CDR3 region has the DNA TGCGCCAGCAGCCAAGCCGGGACATCGAGCTCCTACGAGCAGTACTTC. Protein: CASSQAGTSSSYEQYF.

About this clone: An end of the junction does not agree with germline; a read error may underlie this. The chain couples TRBV7-7 to TRBJ2-2; 8 bases are shared with TRBD1. Germline values: CDR1 SSHAT, CDR2 FNYEAQ (reference sequence). The CDR3 length is 15 residues. CDR3 region: CASTPGTGNTGELFF. The CDR3 DNA sequence: TGTGCTAGCACCCCCGGGACAGGGAACACCGGGGAGCTGTTTTTT.

The chain is built from TRBV7-8 and TRBJ1-1, with 10 bases lining up with TRBD1. CDR1 and CDR2 from the germline V gene are SGHVS and FQNEAQ. V trimming: 1 base; J trimming: 1 base; junction bases outside the gene matches: 6. The CDR3 runs 17 residues. The CDR3 reads CASSLGTGGAKNTEAFF. The CDR3 DNA sequence: TGTGCCAGCAGCTTAGGGACAGGGGGAGCAAAGAACACTGAAGCTTTCTTT. Based on the CDR3 plus reference TRBV7-8 and TRBJ1-1, the full variable domain is GAGVSQSPRYKVAKRGQDVALRCDPISGHVSLFWYQQALGQGPEFLTYFQNEAQLDKSGLPSDRFFAERPEGSVSTLKIQRTQQEDSAVYLCASSLGTGGAKNTEAFFGQGTRLTVV.

The chain is built from TRBV19 and TRBJ2-2, with TRBD2 as a possible D gene (5 bases). With 5 bases removed from V and 4 bases from J, the gap between germline ends came to 14 bases. The CDR3 totals 15 residues. Germline V CDR1 and CDR2: LNHDA, SQIVND (reference sequence). CDR3 in DNA: TGTGCCAGTAGTGTGGACCGCCGGGGCACCGGGGAGCTGTTTTTT. Translated, it gives CASSVDRRGTGELFF.

The V gene is TRBV2, the J gene TRBJ2-7; TRBD2 matches 8 bases. CDR3 size: 14 residues. The ends lost 6 bases at V and 9 bases at J; junction bases unmatched: 13. Germline V lookup: CDR1 SNHLY, CDR2 FYNNEI. This CDR3 reads CASRDRGGTLWQYF. The CDR3 DNA reads as TGTGCCAGCAGGGATCGGGGGGGTACCCTCTGGCAGTACTTC.

This chain joins TRBV27 and TRBJ2-5, with 11 bases that match TRBD2. The V and J ends lost 1 base and 3 bases, in that order; junction bases with no gene match: 7. The CDR3 is 17 residues long. The V gene's germline CDR1 is MNHEY and CDR2 SMNVEV (reference sequence). CDR3 protein: CASSLFSGGAREETQYF. CDR3 nucleotides: TGTGCCAGCAGTTTATTTAGCGGGGGGGCCCGCGAAGAGACCCAGTACTTC.

The chain uses TRBV30 and TRBJ2-7, with 10 positions matching TRBD1. The germline gives CDR1 GTSNPN, CDR2 SVGIG (reference sequence). The CDR3 has 16 residues. V was pared by 0 bases and J by 6 bases, with 11 bases of the junction left unmatched. The CDR3 nucleotides are TGTGCCTGGAGTGTCGGGCGGGACAGGGGTTCTGGCGAGCAGTACTTC. It is translated as CAWSVGRDRGSGEQYF.

DNA for the CDR3: TGTGCCTGGAGCCCTAACTATGGCTACACCTTC. Its protein product is CAWSPNYGYTF. The chain is built from TRBV30 and TRBJ1-2; D is undetermined. CDR3 length: 11 residues. The ends were cut back, 3 bases at V and 0 bases at J, with 2 bases in the middle. Germline CDR1 reads GTSNPN; CDR2 reads SVGIG (reference sequence).

The J gene is TRBJ1-2, the V gene TRBV18; 9 positions agree with TRBD1. The length of the CDR3 is 16 residues. CDR1 is KGHSH, CDR2 LQKENI, per germline. The trim removed 6 bases at V and 1 base at J, leaving 9 bases unmatched. The CDR3 sequence: CASSTRGTGSNYGYTF. DNA for the CDR3: TGTGCCAGCTCTACGAGAGGGACAGGGAGTAACTATGGCTACACCTTC.

The chain carries TRBV7-6 and TRBJ2-7; 7 nucleotides line up with TRBD2. The CDR3 length is 15 residues. Trimming removed 5 bases from V and 0 bases from J; junction bases left unmatched: 7. Per germline, CDR1 SGHVS and CDR2 FNYEAQ. Here the CDR3 reads CASSHSGTTSYEQYF. The CDR3 region has the DNA TGTGCCAGCAGCCATTCCGGGACTACCTCCTACGAGCAGTACTTC.

The chain uses TRBV6-1 and TRBJ2-6, with D uncertain. The CDR3 loop spans 16 amino acids. Trimming took off 2 bases at V and 3 bases at J, with 11 bases between the two ends. Germline values: CDR1 MNHNS, CDR2 SASEGT. As DNA, the CDR3 is TGTGCCAGCAGTGAAATTAGAGGCGGTGGGGCCAACGTCCTGACTTTC. The encoded protein is CASSEIRGGGANVLTF.

The chain carries TRBV7-6 and TRBJ1-2; D not certain. Trimming took 5 bases from V and 0 from J, leaving 13 bases between them. CDR3 length: 15 residues. Germline lookup yields CDR1 SGHVS and CDR2 FNYEAQ. The CDR3 here is CASSITPDSNYGYTF. CDR3 bases: TGTGCCAGCAGCATCACCCCAGATTCTAACTATGGCTACACCTTC.

The chain links TRBV6-5 to TRBJ1-1; possible D gene TRBD1, 6 bases. Germline assignment: CDR1 MNHEY and CDR2 SVGAGI. This CDR3 is built from 15 residues. V lost 6 bases, J lost 4 bases, and 18 bases lay in between. DNA of the CDR3: TGTGCCAGCAGGCCGCCTACGAAGGGGGGCACTGAAGCTTTCTTT. Its protein product is CASRPPTKGGTEAFF.

The chain employs TRBV7-9 and TRBJ1-5; a weak D match, TRBD1 (6 bases). This CDR3 contains 18 residues. Trimming took 3 bases from V and 0 from J, leaving 18 bases between them. Per the germline V gene, CDR1 is SEHNR and CDR2 is FQNEAQ (reference sequence). The CDR3: CASSFASGEFYSNQPQHF. The CDR3 DNA follows: TGTGCCAGCAGCTTCGCCTCAGGGGAATTTTATAGCAATCAGCCCCAGCATTTT.

The chain combines TRBV18 with TRBJ1-1; 7 nucleotides align to TRBD1. Trimming took 8 bases from V and 0 from J; bases not matched to a gene: 3. CDR1 is KGHSH, CDR2 LQKENI, per germline. CDR3 length equals 13 residues. This CDR3 reads CASEDRVNTEAFF. The CDR3 bases are TGTGCCAGCGAAGACAGGGTGAACACTGAAGCTTTCTTT.

The rearrangement joins TRBV6-5 to TRBJ2-1; 10 bases fit TRBD2. Germline V gene sequence: CDR1 MNHEY, CDR2 SVGAGI. CDR3 length: 16 residues. V was clipped by 0 bases and J by 4 bases; unmatched bases: 3. The CDR3 sequence: CASSYSPAGGYNEQFF. DNA of the CDR3: TGTGCCAGCAGTTACTCACCAGCGGGGGGGTACAATGAGCAGTTCTTC.

The gene calls are TRBV5-1 and TRBJ1-5; 7 positions agree with TRBD1. The junction had 8 bases not matched to a gene; V was cut back by 7 bases and J by 4 bases. The CDR3 totals 14 residues. Germline V gene data show CDR1 as SGHRS and CDR2 as YFSETQ. CDR3 region: CASGKGGGNQPQHF. CDR3 coding DNA: TGCGCCAGCGGGAAAGGGGGCGGTAATCAGCCCCAGCATTTT. The whole variable domain, remainder taken from reference TRBV5-1 and TRBJ1-5, is KAGVTQTPRYLIKTRGQQVTLSCSPISGHRSVSWYQQTPGQGLQFLFEYFSETQRNKGNFPGRFSGRQFSNSRSEMNVSTLELGDSALYLCASGKGGGNQPQHFGDGTRLSIL.

The chain recombines TRBV5-1 with TRBJ1-1; 7 bases match TRBD1. CDR1 is SGHRS, CDR2 YFSETQ, per germline. The junction had 5 bases not matched to a gene; V was cut back by 0 bases and J by 0 bases. This CDR3 has 16 residues. The CDR3 DNA reads TGCGCCAGCAGCTTGGATACAGGGGCTATGAACACTGAAGCTTTCTTT. Its protein product is CASSLDTGAMNTEAFF.

The chain combines TRBV19 with TRBJ2-1, with D perhaps TRBD1 or TRBD2 (5 bases each). CDR3 length: 16 amino acids. V gave up 1 base and J gave up 3 bases, with 13 bases separating them. Germline V CDR1 and CDR2: LNHDA, SQIVND (reference sequence). CDR3: CASSIGGSSLYNEQFF. The CDR3 bases are TGTGCCAGTAGTATAGGGGGGTCGAGCCTCTACAATGAGCAGTTCTTC.

On this clone itself: The sample contains more than one DNA sequence encoding this CDR3. This chain joins TRBV27 and TRBJ1-1; D is uncertain. This CDR3 has 11 amino acids. V lost 4 bases to trimming and J lost 2 bases, with 2 bases between them. Germline V CDR1 and CDR2: MNHEY, SMNVEV (reference sequence). The CDR3 sequence is CASSSNTEAFF. The CDR3 DNA reads as TGTGCCAGCAGTTCAAACACTGAAGCTTTCTTT.